The 31 T cell receptor beta chains listed next were all sequenced from one sample in a study of T-cell reconstitution after alpha-beta-depleted transplantation in children. Unique molecular identifiers were used in preparing the TCRbeta library. TCRdb itself ran the PCR reads through MiXCR, one entry per CDR3 protein. The sample yields about 610,000 distinct CDR3 sequences, roughly a tenth seen once. This sample comprised PBMCs from the stem cell graft donor, obtained from the stem cell graft. These receptors came from a human donor who donated a stem cell graft to a child with acute myeloid leukemia.

This clonotype showed up just a few times. This chain uses TRBV28 with TRBJ2-1; tentatively, D is TRBD1 (6 bases). Germline lookup yields CDR1 MDHEN and CDR2 SYDVKM. V was pared by 6 bases and J by 7 bases, with 19 bases between. This CDR3 contains 15 residues. The chain's CDR3 is CASRTGGGAENEQFF. CDR3 nucleotides: TGTGCCAGCAGAACTGGTGGGGGCGCCGAGAATGAGCAGTTCTTC.

This sequence joins TRBV20-1 and TRBJ2-1, with 10 bases lining up with TRBD1. V was pared by 4 bases and J by 3 bases, with 3 bases of the junction left unmatched. Germline assignment: CDR1 DFQATT and CDR2 SNEGSKA (reference sequence). This CDR3 is 14 amino acids long. The CDR3 here is CSATGTGDYNEQFF. CDR3 nucleotides: TGCAGTGCTACCGGGACAGGGGACTACAATGAGCAGTTCTTC.

This clonotype has a count of ten or more. V usage is TRBV11-2 and J usage is TRBJ2-7, with 10 bases fitting TRBD2. The ends lost 5 bases at V and 7 bases at J; junction bases unmatched: 20. The V gene's germline CDR1 is SGHAT and CDR2 FQNNGV. The CDR3 has 18 residues. CDR3 sequence: CASSPLWASGRASGEQYF. Written as DNA, the CDR3 is TGTGCCAGCAGCCCCCTTTGGGCTAGCGGGAGAGCCTCGGGAGAGCAGTACTTC.

A note on this clonotype: A junction boundary mismatches the germline segment, possibly from a read error. Here the CDR3 DNA reads TGTGCCAGCAGCTTCCTCGGGACTAGCGGGGACATTGAGTACTTC. It encodes CASSFLGTSGDIEYF. This chain connects TRBV2 to TRBJ2-4; 13 nucleotides match TRBD2. The CDR3 runs 15 residues. CDR1 and CDR2 from the germline V gene are SNHLY and FYNNEI.

This clonotype was detected ten times or more. V is TRBV6-5 and J is TRBJ1-4; weak D call: TRBD1 (5 bases). The CDR3 consists of 16 residues. The V gene's germline CDR1 is MNHEY and CDR2 SVGAGI. The V end lost 2 bases, the J end lost 0 bases, and 10 bases lay between the germline ends. The CDR3 is CASSYGGGTTNEKLFF. DNA of the CDR3: TGTGCCAGCAGTTACGGTGGGGGAACAACTAATGAAAAACTGTTTTTT.

This clonotype has a handful of counts. This chain links TRBV6-2 or TRBV6-3 with TRBJ2-1; TRBD1 matches 9 bases. V lost 10 bases to trimming and J lost 4 bases; unmatched junction nucleotides: 8. The CDR3 contains 14 residues. Per germline, CDR1 MNHEY and CDR2 SVGEGT. The CDR3 region has the DNA TGTGCCACCGCTACCGGGACAGGGTACAATGAGCAGTTCTTC. Translating gives CATATGTGYNEQFF.

This clonotype turned up a few times. The chain links TRBV7-2 to TRBJ1-6, with TRBD1 as a possible D gene (6 bases). The V gene lost 6 bases and the J gene lost 6 bases, with 15 bases spanning the gap. The CDR3 extends over 15 amino acids. CDR1 is SGHTA and CDR2 is FQGNSA in the germline V gene. CDR3 amino acids: CASSPYRVSNSPLHF. CDR3 DNA sequence: TGTGCCAGCAGTCCCTACAGGGTCTCTAATTCACCCCTCCACTTT. Using reference TRBV7-2 and TRBJ1-6 for the parts outside the CDR3, the full variable domain is GAGVSQSPSNKVTEKGKDVELRCDPISGHTALYWYRQSLGQGLEFLIYFQGNSAPDKSGLPSDRFSAERTGGSVSTLTIQRTQQEDSAVYLCASSPYRVSNSPLHFGNGTRLTVT.

This chain links TRBV27 with TRBJ1-1, with TRBD1 as a possible D gene (6 bases). Trimming removed 5 bases at V and 1 base at J, with 14 bases between. Germline CDR1 reads MNHEY; CDR2 reads SMNVEV (reference sequence). The length of the CDR3 is 15 residues. This CDR3 reads CASSPYGQRNTEAFF. CDR3 DNA: TGTGCCAGCAGTCCCTACGGACAGAGGAACACTGAAGCTTTCTTT.

This clonotype has ten or more counts. The chain carries TRBV29-1 and TRBJ1-3, with D perhaps matching TRBD1 (6 bases). The CDR3 totals 15 residues. V lost 4 bases and J 0 bases, leaving 13 bases between the germline ends. Per the germline V gene, CDR1 is SQVTM and CDR2 is ANQGSEA. The CDR3 nucleotides are TGCAGCGTTGTTAGCGGACAGAGCTCTGGAAACACCATATATTTT. Translated, it gives CSVVSGQSSGNTIYF.

This clonotype was detected many times. The chain uses TRBV4-2 and TRBJ1-4, with TRBD1 matching over 9 bases. In germline, CDR1 is LGHNA, CDR2 YNFKEQ. Trimming took 4 bases from V and 2 from J; bases not matched to a gene: 5. CDR3 length equals 16 residues. Here the CDR3 DNA reads TGTGCCAGCAGCCCTGAGACAGGGGGGACTAATGAAAAACTGTTTTTT. Its protein is CASSPETGGTNEKLFF.

The chain combines TRBV20-1 with TRBJ2-1, with 9 positions matching TRBD2. The CDR3 is 18 amino acids. Germline V gene sequence: CDR1 DFQATT, CDR2 SNEGSKA (reference sequence). Unmatched junction bases numbered 14, after V lost 5 bases and J lost 0 bases. The CDR3 coding sequence is TGCAGTGCTCCCTCTGGGGCGGGAGGGCCCAGCTCCTACAATGAGCAGTTCTTC. It is translated as CSAPSGAGGPSSYNEQFF.

This clonotype showed up just a few times. V and J are TRBV7-3 and TRBJ2-2, with TRBD2 as a possible D gene (6 bases). CDR3 length: 15 residues. The V gene's germline CDR1 is SGHTA and CDR2 FQGTGA. Trimming cost V 5 bases and J 4 bases, with 14 bases left between them. The CDR3 spells CASSPLASVTGELFF. The DNA for the CDR3 is TGTGCCAGCAGCCCGCTAGCGTCGGTCACCGGGGAGCTGTTTTTT. Full variable domain (outside the CDR3, taken from reference TRBV7-3 and TRBJ2-2): GAGVSQTPSNKVTEKGKYVELRCDPISGHTALYWYRQSLGQGPEFLIYFQGTGAADDSGLPNDRFFAVRPEGSVSTLKIQRTERGDSAVYLCASSPLASVTGELFFGEGSRLTVL.

This clonotype came up many times. This chain connects TRBV5-1 to TRBJ2-1, with TRBD2 matching 13 bases. Trimming at V came to 3 bases and at J to 5 bases, leaving 5 bases not matched to a gene. The length of the CDR3 is 16 residues. Germline values: CDR1 SGHRS, CDR2 YFSETQ. In DNA, the CDR3 is TGCGCCAGCAGCTGGCCGGGGACTAGCGGGAACAATGAGCAGTTCTTC. It is translated as CASSWPGTSGNNEQFF.

This clonotype has a handful of counts. The V and J genes are TRBV4-2 and TRBJ2-2, with TRBD2 matching over 12 bases. The CDR3 is made up of 18 amino acids. V was pared by 4 bases and J by 5 bases, with 11 bases of the junction left unmatched. Germline V lookup: CDR1 LGHNA, CDR2 YNFKEQ. CDR3 sequence (DNA): TGTGCCAGCAGCCTATCGAGACTAGCGGGAGAAGGAACCGGGGAGCTGTTTTTT. Protein product: CASSLSRLAGEGTGELFF.

This clonotype was seen only a few times. This chain connects TRBV29-1 to TRBJ2-7, with TRBD1 matching 8 bases. In germline, CDR1 is SQVTM, CDR2 ANQGSEA. V gave up 4 bases and J gave up 3 bases; unmatched junction bases: 5. This CDR3 comprises 13 residues. CDR3 nucleotide sequence: TGCAGCGTTGCTCGGACAGGGAACTACGAGCAGTACTTC. It specifies CSVARTGNYEQYF.

This clonotype was counted a few times. The rearrangement uses TRBV11-2 and TRBJ2-2; the D gene is possibly TRBD1 (6 bases). V gave up 6 bases and J gave up 10 bases, with 18 bases separating them. Germline-derived CDR1 and CDR2 are SGHAT and FQNNGV. This CDR3 contains 14 residues. CDR3 protein: CASRHVQGPEELFF. CDR3 nucleotide sequence: TGTGCCAGCAGACACGTACAGGGACCAGAGGAGCTGTTTTTT.

The V gene is TRBV2, the J gene TRBJ2-7; 7 bases match TRBD2. The CDR3 contains 13 residues. Losses at the gene ends were 6 bases for V and 3 bases for J; bases not matched to a gene: 5. Germline V CDR1 and CDR2: SNHLY, FYNNEI. As DNA, the CDR3 is TGTGCCAGCAGGATACGGGACTACTACGAGCAGTACTTC. Its protein product is CASRIRDYYEQYF.

This clonotype was picked up many times. This rearrangement joins TRBV13 to TRBJ1-6; D call uncertain. The V gene lost 3 bases and the J gene lost 11 bases, with 5 bases spanning the gap. Germline V lookup: CDR1 PRHDT, CDR2 FYEKMQ (reference sequence). The CDR3 has 11 residues. Here the CDR3 DNA reads TGTGCCAGCAGCTTGGGGACACCCCTCCACTTT. Translated: CASSLGTPLHF.

This clonotype has ten or more counts. The gene calls are TRBV7-8 and TRBJ2-7; D unclear. Germline V lookup: CDR1 SGHVS, CDR2 FQNEAQ. Trimming removed 4 bases at V and 6 bases at J, with 7 bases between. The CDR3 extends over 11 amino acids. CDR3 bases: TGTGCCAGCAGCTCGAAGTCCGAGCAGTACTTC. This codes for CASSSKSEQYF.

This clonotype has ten or more counts. The gene calls are TRBV20-1 and TRBJ2-3; 8 positions agree with TRBD2. Germline V CDR1 and CDR2: DFQATT, SNEGSKA (reference sequence). This CDR3 is built from 16 residues. V gave up 2 bases and J gave up 4 bases; unmatched junction bases: 11. DNA of the CDR3: TGCAGTGCTAGATCCATAACCGGGACTAGTGCAGATACGCAGTATTTT. It is translated as CSARSITGTSADTQYF.

In this sample, this clonotype turned up a few times. The CDR3 loop reads CASSLGTGVRQETQYF. CDR3 DNA sequence: TGTGCCAGCAGCTTGGGGACAGGGGTACGGCAAGAGACCCAGTACTTC. The chain employs TRBV5-6 and TRBJ2-5; the match to TRBD1 covers 9 bases. CDR1 and CDR2 from the germline V gene are SGHDT and YYEEEE. Unmatched junction bases numbered 5, after V lost 0 bases and J lost 2 bases. This CDR3 has 16 amino acids.

The chain employs TRBV24-1 and TRBJ2-3; TRBD2 aligns across 8 bases. J was trimmed by 2 bases and V by 5 bases; bases with no gene match: 2. There are 14 residues in the CDR3. Germline values: CDR1 KGHDR, CDR2 SFDVKD. The CDR3 loop is CATSVAGYTDTQYF. The CDR3 nucleotides are TGTGCCACCAGTGTAGCGGGATACACAGATACGCAGTATTTT.

The CDR3 reads CSARMGTPLKDTQYF. The CDR3 nucleotides are TGCAGTGCTAGAATGGGGACGCCCCTGAAGGATACGCAGTATTTT. The V gene is TRBV20-1, the J gene TRBJ2-3, with D possibly called TRBD1 or TRBD2 (5 bases each). V dropped 2 bases and J dropped 6 bases, with 18 bases sitting between them. The germline CDR1 and CDR2 sequences are DFQATT and SNEGSKA (reference sequence). The CDR3 runs 15 residues.

The CDR3 DNA is TGTGCCAGCAGTTCTGACAGGGTTGGCTATGGCTACACCTTC. Translation: CASSSDRVGYGYTF. V usage is TRBV7-2 and J usage is TRBJ1-2; 7 nucleotides match TRBD1. V lost 6 bases, J lost 4 bases, and 8 bases stayed unmatched. The V gene's germline CDR1 is SGHTA and CDR2 FQGNSA. The CDR3 runs 14 residues.

The genes are TRBV7-2 and TRBJ2-7, with D unresolved. CDR3 length equals 13 residues. CDR1 is SGHTA and CDR2 is FQGNSA in the germline V gene. Trimming removed 5 bases at V and 7 bases at J, with 15 bases between. CDR3 bases: TGTGCCAGCAGCCCCGCCGGTTTTCAGGAGCAGTACTTC. Amino acids: CASSPAGFQEQYF.

This clonotype has ten or more counts. V is TRBV24-1 and J is TRBJ2-1; D unresolved. Germline V lookup: CDR1 KGHDR, CDR2 SFDVKD. Trimming removed 3 bases from V and 11 bases from J, with 16 bases in between. The CDR3 runs to 14 residues. In nucleotides, the CDR3 is TGTGCCACCAGTGATCTGGACGGAGTCTCCCAGCAGTTCTTC. Amino acids: CATSDLDGVSQQFF.

The sample holds many counts of this clonotype. This sequence joins TRBV28 and TRBJ2-6; possible D gene TRBD1, 5 bases. The V gene lost 1 base and the J gene lost 2 bases, with 15 bases spanning the gap. The CDR3 length is 18 residues. The germline V gene has CDR1 MDHEN and CDR2 SYDVKM. The CDR3 is CASSLLVAGLAGANVLTF. The CDR3 DNA reads TGTGCCAGCAGTTTATTGGTGGCAGGGCTAGCTGGGGCCAACGTCCTGACTTTC. Variable domain in full (rest from reference TRBV28 and TRBJ2-6): DVKVTQSSRYLVKRTGEKVFLECVQDMDHENMFWYRQDPGLGLRLIYFSYDVKMKEKGDIPEGYSVSREKKERFSLILESASTNQTSMYLCASSLLVAGLAGANVLTFGAGSRLTVL.

This clonotype was found many times. The chain uses TRBV29-1 and TRBJ1-4, with TRBD1 matching 9 bases. The CDR3 contains 14 residues. Looked up from germline, CDR1 is SQVTM and CDR2 is ANQGSEA. The trim removed 6 bases at V and 5 bases at J, leaving 7 bases unmatched. The DNA for the CDR3 is TGCAGCGTGGATACCGGGACAGGGAATGAAAAACTGTTTTTT. This translates into CSVDTGTGNEKLFF.

This chain links TRBV24-1 with TRBJ1-5; tentative D call: TRBD1 (5 bases). CDR1 is KGHDR, CDR2 SFDVKD, per germline. This CDR3 comprises 16 residues. V was shortened by 3 bases and J by 7 bases, with 18 bases between the two germline ends. The DNA for the CDR3 is TGTGCCACCAGTGATCCGCGGCAGGGACCGAACCAGCCCCAGCATTTT. Translating gives CATSDPRQGPNQPQHF.

This clonotype was found a few times. CDR3 in DNA: TGTGCCAGCAGTTATGTGACGGGAAGCTCCTACAATGAGCAGTTCTTC. It is translated as CASSYVTGSSYNEQFF. The V call is TRBV12-3 or TRBV12-4, the J call TRBJ2-1; perhaps TRBD2 as D (5 bases). V was shortened by 4 bases and J by 0 bases, with 13 bases between the two germline ends. This CDR3 is built from 16 residues.

The rearrangement links TRBV29-1 to TRBJ2-1, with D tentatively TRBD2 (5 bases). Between the trimmed V and J ends, which lost 4 bases and 5 bases, there was a span of 9 bases. CDR3 length: 12 residues. CDR1 and CDR2 from the germline V gene are SQVTM and ANQGSEA. CDR3 sequence (DNA): TGCAGCGTTGTAGCGAACAACAATGAGCAGTTCTTC. It yields the protein CSVVANNNEQFF.